The 9 T cell receptor beta chains listed next were all sequenced from one sample in a study of OX40 agonist ivuxolimab in advanced cancers. Library preparation employed the immunoSEQ multiplex PCR assay. TCRdb stores this immuneACCESS table with in-frame sequences only. Part of the clones is absent; in the studies checked, under half of the shortfall reflects unresolved V genes, and no reason is known for the rest. The sample records fewer than 85,000 clones, approximately 80% of which are singletons. Around 6.7% of the sample is in the top ten clones. The sample here was CD4+ or CD8+ T cells sorted from blood, taken in a trial of the OX40 agonist ivuxolimab. All receptors come from an adult with an advanced solid tumor such as melanoma, head and neck, liver or kidney cancer.

This chain joins TRBV5-1 and TRBJ1-2; 8 bases match TRBD1. This CDR3 comprises 12 residues. After removal of 1 base from V and 10 bases from J, the junction contained 3 bases not matched to a gene. Germline assignment: CDR1 SGHRS and CDR2 YFSETQ. The CDR3, as DNA: TGCGCCAGCAGCTTGACAGGGGGTCACTACACCTTC. Encoded protein: CASSLTGGHYTF.

This clone has more than one count but fewer than ten. The chain links TRBV2 to TRBJ1-2; tentative D call: TRBD1 (6 bases). The CDR3 sequence is 11 residues long. The V gene's germline CDR1 is SNHLY and CDR2 FYNNEI. The germline V and J ends were trimmed by 8 bases and 8 bases, with 12 bases remaining between them. The CDR3, as DNA: TGTGCCAGCTACAGGGCGGAGGGCTACACCTTC. It is translated as CASYRAEGYTF. Full variable domain (rest looked up from reference TRBV2 and TRBJ1-2): EPEVTQTPSHQVTQMGQEVILRCVPISNHLYFYWYRQILGQKVEFLVSFYNNEISEKSEIFDDQFSVERPDGSNFTLKIRSTKLEDSAMYFCASYRAEGYTFGSGTRLTVV.

This rearrangement joins TRBV18 to TRBJ2-3; the D call may be TRBD1 or TRBD2 (5 bases each). Deletions cut 8 bases from V and 4 bases from J, with 13 bases between. The CDR3 contains 13 residues. From germline, CDR1 is KGHSH and CDR2 LQKENI. The CDR3 bases are TGTGCCAGCATCCAGGGACGTGCAGATACGCAGTATTTT. Residues: CASIQGRADTQYF.

This chain joins TRBV4-3 and TRBJ1-4; D is undetermined. CDR3 length: 17 residues. The germline V gene has CDR1 LGHNA and CDR2 YSLEER. V lost 1 base and J 0 bases, leaving 12 bases between the germline ends. CDR3 region: CASSQAPVGATNEKLFF. CDR3 nucleotides: TGCGCCAGCAGCCAAGCTCCCGTGGGAGCAACTAATGAAAAACTGTTTTTT.

This rearrangement joins TRBV7-8 to TRBJ1-1, with unresolved D. CDR3 length: 12 residues. Trimming took off 6 bases at V and 11 bases at J, with 16 bases between the two ends. Germline-derived CDR1 and CDR2 are SGHVS and FQNEAQ. CDR3 nucleotides: TGTGCCAGCAGTCCTAGGCCGGACGGCGCTTTCTTT. Its translation is CASSPRPDGAFF.

V and J are TRBV4-1 and TRBJ2-4, with D possibly matching TRBD2 (5 bases). From germline, CDR1 is MGHRA and CDR2 YSYEKL. Trimming left V 2 bases short and J 1 base short, with 24 bases between. This CDR3 has 20 residues. The CDR3 coding sequence is TGCGCCAGCAGCCAACAAACTCAACCTGTCGGGGATAGGGCCAAAAACATTCAGTACTTC. Protein sequence: CASSQQTQPVGDRAKNIQYF.

The rearrangement joins TRBV2 to TRBJ2-1, with 7 nucleotides matching TRBD1. The V and J ends lost 6 bases and 2 bases, in that order; junction bases with no gene match: 4. Germline values: CDR1 SNHLY, CDR2 FYNNEI. The CDR3 extends over 14 amino acids. For the CDR3, the DNA is TGTGCCAGCAGCGTTGGGACAGCCTACAATGAGCAGTTCTTC. Translating it yields CASSVGTAYNEQFF.

This clone turned up a few times. The chain recombines TRBV6-1 with TRBJ1-5; a weak D match, TRBD1 (6 bases). The germline V gene has CDR1 MNHNS and CDR2 SASEGT. Trimming took 4 bases from V and 3 from J, leaving 16 bases between them. The CDR3 contains 16 residues. CDR3 sequence: CASSARYTGSNQPQHF. The CDR3 DNA follows: TGTGCCAGCAGTGCGCGTTATACAGGGTCCAATCAGCCCCAGCATTTT.

This clone was recorded only once. At one of its ends the junction is not consistent with the germline gene, which may arise from a read error. The J gene is TRBJ2-7, the V gene TRBV28; D may be TRBD1 (6 bases). CDR1 is MDHEN, CDR2 SYDVKM, per germline. The CDR3 covers 13 residues. The CDR3 nucleotides read TGTGCCAGCAGACGCGCCAGGGGCTACGAGCGGTACTTC. It yields the protein CASRRARGYERYF.